This TCR beta chain was sequenced in a study of T cells after yellow fever vaccination. TCRdb independently ran MiXCR on the 5' RACE reads; one entry per CDR3 protein. The data hold about 400,000 distinct CDR3 sequences, with 6.2% observed a single time. Ten or more counts support this clonotype. The CDR3 is made up of 12 amino acids. Trimming left V 7 bases short and J 3 bases short, with 11 bases between. Germline V gene data show CDR1 as SQVTM and CDR2 as ANQGSEA. This chain links TRBV29-1 with TRBJ2-3, with a tentative D call TRBD2 (6 bases). This sample comprised PBMCs, obtained 5 days after the yellow fever booster vaccination. The sequence was obtained from a man younger than 45 who received the YFV17D yellow fever vaccine. The CDR3 loop reads CSATEGTDTQYF. The CDR3 DNA is TGCAGCGCAACGGAGGGAACAGATACGCAGTATTTT.